What follows describes a single T cell receptor beta chain. The target antigen is unknown. All the donors were Caucasian adults who lived in Nashville, Tennessee. This was a deep-level run. The table came from immunoSEQ multiplex PCR; TCRdb's copy has only in-frame clones and leaves some out. The sample comprises more than 900,000 clones, about 80% of which are singletons, and roughly 0.55% rests with the top ten. These data originate in a study of shared clonotypes between healthy human individuals. Overall study findings and caveats: Measured sharing among donors was expected to vary with sequencing depth. When compared with the clonotypes that were shared by all four sorted-subset donors, the non-shared clonotypes turned out to have lower generation probabilities.

Per the germline V gene, CDR1 is SGHNT and CDR2 is YYREEE (reference sequence). CDR3 length: 14 amino acids. J was trimmed by 8 bases and V by 5 bases; bases with no gene match: 10. Specimen: memory CD4+ T cells from PBMCs. The subset here: CD45RA-negative fraction. This TCR derives from a man between 18 and 29 years old in good health. Some clones in this sample may be carry-over from other donors' samples. J is TRBJ1-2 and V is TRBV5-4, with TRBD1 matching 9 bases. CDR3 sequence (DNA): TGTGCCAGCAGACCCGACAGGGGGTTAAGGGGCTACACCTTC. Amino acids: CASRPDRGLRGYTF.